This TCR beta chain was sequenced for a study of neurological immune-mediated disorders. Findings and limits, study-wide: Sharing of CDR3 amino acid sequences among expanded clones across subjects was absent, suggesting private repertoires in all groups.

There are many counts of this clonotype. Its specificity is unknown. Trimming took 3 bases from V and 2 from J; bases not matched to a gene: 6. This CDR3 is built from 16 residues. CDR1 is DFQATT and CDR2 is SNEGSKA in the germline V gene (reference sequence). MiXCR was run by TCRdb on the 5' RACE reads, yielding one entry per CDR3 protein. This table has about 59,000 distinct CDR3 sequences, 3% to 4% appearing once. The TCR was taken from a woman aged 45 to 65 with multiple sclerosis. Sequencing was done on a sample of PBMCs. The rearrangement joins TRBV20-1 to TRBJ2-3; 12 bases fit TRBD2. CDR3: CSASRTSGALTDTQYF. The CDR3 DNA sequence: TGCAGTGCTAGCAGGACTAGCGGGGCCCTCACAGATACGCAGTATTTT.